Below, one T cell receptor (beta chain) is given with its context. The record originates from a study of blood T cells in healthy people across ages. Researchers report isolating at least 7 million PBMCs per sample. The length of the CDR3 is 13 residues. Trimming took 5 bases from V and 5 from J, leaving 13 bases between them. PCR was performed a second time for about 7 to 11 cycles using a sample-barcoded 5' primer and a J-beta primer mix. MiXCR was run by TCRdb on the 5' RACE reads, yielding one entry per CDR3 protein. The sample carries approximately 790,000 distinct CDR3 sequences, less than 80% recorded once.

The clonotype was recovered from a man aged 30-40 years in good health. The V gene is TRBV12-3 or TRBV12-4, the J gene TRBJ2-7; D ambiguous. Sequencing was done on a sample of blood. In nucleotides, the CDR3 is TGTGCCAGCAGTGTAAGTGGGCTCAACGAGCAGTACTTC. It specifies CASSVSGLNEQYF.